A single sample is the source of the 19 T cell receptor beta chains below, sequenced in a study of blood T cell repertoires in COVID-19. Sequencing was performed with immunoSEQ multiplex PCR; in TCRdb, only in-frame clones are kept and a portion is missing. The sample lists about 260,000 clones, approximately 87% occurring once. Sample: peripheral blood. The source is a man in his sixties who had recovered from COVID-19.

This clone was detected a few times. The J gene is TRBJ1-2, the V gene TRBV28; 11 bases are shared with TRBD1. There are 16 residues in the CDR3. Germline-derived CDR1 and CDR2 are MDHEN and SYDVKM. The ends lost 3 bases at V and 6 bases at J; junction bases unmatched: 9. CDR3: CASSFRSLGQGDGYTF. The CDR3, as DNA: TGTGCCAGCAGTTTTCGTAGTCTGGGACAGGGGGATGGCTACACCTTC.

Written as DNA, the CDR3 is TGTGCCAGCAGCGCAACTAGCGGGAGTAACACCGGGGAGCTGTTTTTT. This codes for CASSATSGSNTGELFF. This sequence joins TRBV9 and TRBJ2-2, with TRBD2 identical over 11 bases. With 3 bases clipped from V and 2 bases from J, the junction kept 3 bases outside the gene matches. The CDR3 runs 16 residues. Germline loops: CDR1 SGDLS, CDR2 YYNGEE.

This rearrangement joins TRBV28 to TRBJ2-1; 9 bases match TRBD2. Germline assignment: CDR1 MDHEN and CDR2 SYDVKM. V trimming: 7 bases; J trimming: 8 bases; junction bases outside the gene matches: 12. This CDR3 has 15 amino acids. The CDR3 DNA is TGTGCCAGCACCTTGGGCGGGGGGGCCTTACATGAGCAGTTCTTC. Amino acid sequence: CASTLGGGALHEQFF.

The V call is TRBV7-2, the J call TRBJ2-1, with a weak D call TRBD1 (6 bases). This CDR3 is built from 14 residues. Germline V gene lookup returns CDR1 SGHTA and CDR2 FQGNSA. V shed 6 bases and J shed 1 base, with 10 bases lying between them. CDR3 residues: CASRRGQSYNEQFF. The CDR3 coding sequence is TGTGCCAGCAGGAGAGGACAGTCCTACAATGAGCAGTTCTTC.

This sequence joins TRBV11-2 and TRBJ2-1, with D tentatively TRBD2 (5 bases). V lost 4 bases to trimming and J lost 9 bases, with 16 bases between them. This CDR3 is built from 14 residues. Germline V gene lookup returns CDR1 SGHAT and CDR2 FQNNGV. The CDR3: CASSSRTLGSEQFF. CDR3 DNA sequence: TGTGCCAGCAGCTCAAGGACCCTGGGGAGTGAGCAGTTCTTC.

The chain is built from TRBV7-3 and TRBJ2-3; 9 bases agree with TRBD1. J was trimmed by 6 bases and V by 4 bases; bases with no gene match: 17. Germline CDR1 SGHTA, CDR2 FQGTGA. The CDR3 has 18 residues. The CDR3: CASSSSLGQGMTGDTQYF. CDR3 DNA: TGTGCCAGCAGCTCGTCTTTAGGACAGGGGATGACTGGCGATACGCAGTATTTT.

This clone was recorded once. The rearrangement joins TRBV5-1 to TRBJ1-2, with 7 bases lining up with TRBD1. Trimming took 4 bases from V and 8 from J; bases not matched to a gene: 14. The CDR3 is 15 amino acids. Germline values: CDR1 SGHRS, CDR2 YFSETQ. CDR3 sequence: CASSKDRRADGGYTF. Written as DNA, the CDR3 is TGCGCCAGCAGCAAGGACAGGAGGGCTGACGGGGGCTACACCTTC.

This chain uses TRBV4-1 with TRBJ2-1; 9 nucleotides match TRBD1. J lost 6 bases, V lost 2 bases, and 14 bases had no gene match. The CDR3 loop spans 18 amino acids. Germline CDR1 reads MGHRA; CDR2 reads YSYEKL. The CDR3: CASSQHHTGTGFSNEQFF. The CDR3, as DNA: TGCGCCAGCAGCCAACACCACACAGGGACAGGGTTTAGCAATGAGCAGTTCTTC.

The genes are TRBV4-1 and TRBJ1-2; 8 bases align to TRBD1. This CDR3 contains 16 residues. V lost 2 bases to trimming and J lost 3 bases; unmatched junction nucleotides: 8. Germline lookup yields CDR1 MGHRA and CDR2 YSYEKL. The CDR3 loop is CASSQPGQGPDYGYTF. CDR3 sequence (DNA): TGCGCCAGCAGCCAACCTGGACAGGGTCCCGACTATGGCTACACCTTC.

As DNA, the CDR3 is TGTGCCAGCAGTAGGGACAGGGGGCTCAATGAGCAGTTCTTC. This sequence encodes CASSRDRGLNEQFF. The rearrangement uses TRBV6-5 and TRBJ2-1; 12 positions match TRBD1. There are 14 residues in the CDR3. Germline trimming cut 5 bases from V and 6 bases from J; bases unmatched to any gene: 2. Germline CDR1 reads MNHEY; CDR2 reads SVGAGI.

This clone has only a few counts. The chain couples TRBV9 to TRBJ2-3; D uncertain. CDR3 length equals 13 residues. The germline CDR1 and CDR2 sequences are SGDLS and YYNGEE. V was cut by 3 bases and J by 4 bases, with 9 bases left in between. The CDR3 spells CASSASPSDTQYF. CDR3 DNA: TGTGCCAGCAGCGCGTCCCCCTCAGATACGCAGTATTTT.

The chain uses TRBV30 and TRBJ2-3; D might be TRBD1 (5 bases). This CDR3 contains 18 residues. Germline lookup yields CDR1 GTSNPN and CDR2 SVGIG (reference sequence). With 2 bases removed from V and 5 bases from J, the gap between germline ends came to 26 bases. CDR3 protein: CAWSTSGRGRARGDTQYF. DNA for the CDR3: TGTGCCTGGAGTACATCTGGAAGGGGCAGGGCGAGAGGAGATACGCAGTATTTT.

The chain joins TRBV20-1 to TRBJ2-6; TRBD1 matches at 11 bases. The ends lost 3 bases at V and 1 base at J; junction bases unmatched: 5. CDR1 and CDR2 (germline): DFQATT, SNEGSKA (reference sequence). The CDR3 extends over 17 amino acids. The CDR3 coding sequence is TGCAGTGCTAGTTCCGGGACAGGGGGATCTGGGGCCAACGTCCTGACTTTC. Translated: CSASSGTGGSGANVLTF.

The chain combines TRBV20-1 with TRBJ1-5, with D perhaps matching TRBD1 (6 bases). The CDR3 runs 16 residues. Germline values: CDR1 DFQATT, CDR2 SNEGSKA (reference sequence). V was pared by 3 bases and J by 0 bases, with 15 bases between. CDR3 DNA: TGCAGTGCTAGTGTTCGGGACATCTTTAGCAATCAGCCCCAGCATTTT. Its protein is CSASVRDIFSNQPQHF.

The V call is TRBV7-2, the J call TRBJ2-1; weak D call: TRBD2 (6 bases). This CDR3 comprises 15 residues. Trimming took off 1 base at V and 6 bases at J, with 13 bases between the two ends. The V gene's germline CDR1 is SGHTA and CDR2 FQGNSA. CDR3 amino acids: CASSLGRLVGNEQFF. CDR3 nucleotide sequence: TGTGCCAGCAGCTTAGGCCGACTAGTAGGCAATGAGCAGTTCTTC.

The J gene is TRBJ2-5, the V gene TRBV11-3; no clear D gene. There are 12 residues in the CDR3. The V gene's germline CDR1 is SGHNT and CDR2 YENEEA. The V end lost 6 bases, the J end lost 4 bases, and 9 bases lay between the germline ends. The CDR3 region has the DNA TGTGCCAGCAGGTACACCCCAGAGACCCAGTACTTC. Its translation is CASRYTPETQYF.

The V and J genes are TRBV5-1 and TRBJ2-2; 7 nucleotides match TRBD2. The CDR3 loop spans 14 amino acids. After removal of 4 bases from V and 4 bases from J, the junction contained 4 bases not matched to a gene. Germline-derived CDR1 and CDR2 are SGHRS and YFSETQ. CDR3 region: CASSPSGATGELFF. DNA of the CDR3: TGCGCCAGCAGCCCGAGCGGGGCCACCGGGGAGCTGTTTTTT.

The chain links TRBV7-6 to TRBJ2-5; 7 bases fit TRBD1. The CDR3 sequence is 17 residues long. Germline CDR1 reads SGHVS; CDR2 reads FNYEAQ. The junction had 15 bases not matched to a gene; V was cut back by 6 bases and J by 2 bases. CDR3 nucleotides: TGTGCCAGCAGTCTTTTTCCCCCCGTACAGGGGCAAGAGACCCAGTACTTC. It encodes CASSLFPPVQGQETQYF.

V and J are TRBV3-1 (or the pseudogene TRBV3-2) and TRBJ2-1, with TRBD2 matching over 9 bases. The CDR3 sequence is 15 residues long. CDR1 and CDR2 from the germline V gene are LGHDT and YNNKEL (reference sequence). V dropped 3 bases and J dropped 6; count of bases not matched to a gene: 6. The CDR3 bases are TGTGCCAGCAGCCACTCGACTAGCGGAACCAATGAGCAGTTCTTC. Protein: CASSHSTSGTNEQFF.